These 27 T cell receptor beta chains were sequenced from one sample in a study of T cells in Graves' hyperthyroidism and ophthalmopathy. RNA transcripts gave rise to amplified TCR beta CDR3 regions. The HTBI set primed first-round TCR CDR3 RT-PCR. MiXCR, applied by TCRdb to the multiplex PCR reads, yields one record per CDR3 protein. The data show some 370,000 distinct CDR3 sequences, about 18% seen once. The sample consisted of blood. The receptor source for this set is a woman younger than 45 with Graves' hyperthyroidism that later progressed to Graves' ophthalmopathy.

The chain joins TRBV3-1 to TRBJ2-4; TRBD2 is a possible D gene (6 bases). Germline V lookup: CDR1 LGHDT, CDR2 YNNKEL (reference sequence). The CDR3 covers 14 residues. The V end was cut by 1 base, the J end by 7 bases, with 11 bases between. This CDR3 reads CASSQVEGFNIQYF. The CDR3 region has the DNA TGTGCCAGCAGCCAAGTGGAGGGGTTCAACATTCAGTACTTC. Filled out from reference TRBV3-1 and TRBJ2-4, the complete variable domain reads DTAVSQTPKYLVTQMGNDKSIKCEQNLGHDTMYWYKQDSKKFLKIMFSYNNKELIINETVPNRFSPKSPDKAHLNLHINSLELGDSAVYFCASSQVEGFNIQYFGAGTRLSVL.

This clonotype was observed a few times. The genes are TRBV7-9 and TRBJ2-2; D unclear. The CDR3 has 16 amino acids. CDR1 SEHNR and CDR2 FQNEAQ come from the germline V gene (reference sequence). The V end lost 5 bases, the J end lost 0 bases, and 13 bases lay between the germline ends. CDR3: CASSRGFATNTGELFF. CDR3 nucleotide sequence: TGTGCCAGCAGCCGAGGTTTTGCAACGAACACCGGGGAGCTGTTTTTT.

The chain uses TRBV3-1 and TRBJ1-1; TRBD1 agrees at 9 bases. Germline V gives CDR1 LGHDT, CDR2 YNNKEL (reference sequence). The CDR3 has 16 residues. Trimming removed 4 bases from V and 4 bases from J; junction bases left unmatched: 10. The CDR3 here is CASSPTGGSGSTEAFF. DNA of the CDR3: TGTGCCAGCAGCCCTACAGGGGGCTCGGGGAGCACTGAAGCTTTCTTT.

V usage is TRBV27 and J usage is TRBJ1-6; D call uncertain. CDR1 and CDR2 (germline): MNHEY, SMNVEV (reference sequence). This CDR3 has 14 amino acids. V was pared by 5 bases and J by 6 bases, with 11 bases between. The CDR3 is CASSEGRFNSPLHF. DNA of the CDR3: TGTGCCAGCAGTGAGGGCAGGTTTAATTCACCCCTCCACTTT.

The chain combines TRBV11-3 with TRBJ1-1; D is unclear. V gave up 6 bases and J gave up 4 bases, with 6 bases separating them. Germline V CDR1 and CDR2: SGHNT, YENEEA. The length of the CDR3 is 11 residues. The CDR3: CASRAFTEAFF. The CDR3 coding sequence is TGTGCCAGCAGAGCATTCACTGAAGCTTTCTTT.

V is TRBV6-4 and J is TRBJ1-3; tentative D call: TRBD1 (5 bases). Germline assignment: CDR1 MRHNA and CDR2 SNTAGT. Between the trimmed V and J ends, which lost 6 bases and 0 bases, there was a span of 18 bases. The CDR3 runs to 17 residues. The CDR3 spells CASRTGRTIFSGNTIYF. CDR3 bases: TGTGCCAGCAGGACGGGACGGACTATCTTCTCTGGAAACACCATATATTTT.

As regards this clonotype: A read error may explain this, as a much larger clone is one base away. This chain links TRBV27 with TRBJ1-5, with 9 bases fitting TRBD1. The CDR3 consists of 15 residues. The germline V gene encodes CDR1 MNHEY and CDR2 SMNVEV (reference sequence). CDR3 amino acids: CASSLGQGTNQPHHF. As DNA, the CDR3 is TGTGCCAGCAGTCTGGGACAGGGCACCAATCAGCCCCATCATTTT.

This clonotype was detected a few times. This chain joins TRBV28 and TRBJ2-7; unclear D gene. V gave up 6 bases and J gave up 3 bases, with 21 bases separating them. CDR1 and CDR2 from the germline V gene are MDHEN and SYDVKM. The CDR3 has 16 residues. CDR3 residues: CASSQPVKVRHYEQYF. The CDR3 DNA is TGTGCCAGCAGCCAACCCGTGAAGGTAAGGCACTACGAGCAGTACTTC.

This clonotype was seen a few times. The chain recombines TRBV19 with TRBJ2-7; 9 bases match TRBD1. Germline CDR1 LNHDA, CDR2 SQIVND (reference sequence). V was clipped by 4 bases and J by 6 bases; unmatched bases: 10. The CDR3 contains 15 residues. The CDR3 sequence: CASSTRDRAGGEQYF. In nucleotides, the CDR3 is TGTGCCAGTAGTACCCGGGACAGGGCTGGGGGCGAGCAGTACTTC.

The chain carries TRBV4-1 and TRBJ2-5; a weak D match, TRBD2 (6 bases). There are 15 residues in the CDR3. In germline, CDR1 is MGHRA, CDR2 YSYEKL. V lost 0 bases and J 2 bases, leaving 10 bases between the germline ends. CDR3 region: CASSQDRDFQETQYF. The CDR3, as DNA: TGCGCCAGCAGCCAAGATAGGGACTTTCAAGAGACCCAGTACTTC.

The J gene is TRBJ2-7, the V gene TRBV20-1; TRBD2 matches at 7 bases. The CDR3 length is 15 residues. J lost 2 bases, V lost 6 bases, and 13 bases had no gene match. Germline-derived CDR1 and CDR2 are DFQATT and SNEGSKA (reference sequence). The CDR3 here is CSAPTGGLVTYEQYF. The CDR3 DNA reads TGCAGTGCCCCGACGGGAGGCCTAGTGACCTACGAGCAGTACTTC.

The rearrangement links TRBV3-1 to TRBJ2-7, with D maybe TRBD1 (5 bases). Between the trimmed V and J ends, which lost 4 bases and 0 bases, there was a span of 13 bases. Germline lookup yields CDR1 LGHDT and CDR2 YNNKEL (reference sequence). The CDR3 is made up of 15 amino acids. The CDR3: CASSPYSGNSYEQYF. The CDR3 DNA follows: TGTGCCAGCAGCCCCTACTCAGGGAACTCCTACGAGCAGTACTTC.

This clonotype was observed many times. This chain connects TRBV7-9 to TRBJ2-7, with no clear D. The CDR3 consists of 14 residues. The ends were cut back, 0 bases at V and 3 bases at J, with 9 bases in the middle. Germline-derived CDR1 and CDR2 are SEHNR and FQNEAQ (reference sequence). In DNA form, the CDR3 reads TGTGCCAGCAGCTTAGCAAAGAGAGGCTACGAGCAGTACTTC. It encodes CASSLAKRGYEQYF.

This clonotype was counted many times. CDR3 coding DNA: TGCGCCAGCAGCTTATACCCGGGACAGGGGAGAAACACCATATATTTT. Its translation: CASSLYPGQGRNTIYF. The rearrangement links TRBV5-1 to TRBJ1-3; 10 bases fit TRBD1. The CDR3 consists of 16 residues. The germline CDR1 and CDR2 sequences are SGHRS and YFSETQ. V was pared by 2 bases and J by 5 bases, with 7 bases of the junction left unmatched.

The gene calls are TRBV5-1 and TRBJ2-1; 8 nucleotides match TRBD1. This CDR3 spans 17 amino acids. The J segment lost 3 bases and the V segment lost 4 bases, leaving 12 bases of the junction unmatched. Germline V gene sequence: CDR1 SGHRS, CDR2 YFSETQ. DNA for the CDR3: TGCGCCAGCAGCCTCGGACAGGGCAATGCGTTCTACAATGAGCAGTTCTTC. It codes for CASSLGQGNAFYNEQFF.

The chain recombines TRBV5-4 with TRBJ1-2, with 7 bases aligning to TRBD1. Trimming removed 4 bases from V and 4 bases from J; junction bases left unmatched: 4. The CDR3 contains 13 residues. Germline-derived CDR1 and CDR2 are SGHNT and YYREEE (reference sequence). The DNA for the CDR3 is TGTGCCAGCAGCCCACAGGGGACCTATGGCTACACCTTC. It codes for CASSPQGTYGYTF.

This clonotype was seen at least ten times. The chain links TRBV5-1 to TRBJ2-3; 9 bases line up with TRBD2. V was clipped by 1 base and J by 6 bases; unmatched bases: 15. CDR1 SGHRS and CDR2 YFSETQ come from the germline V gene. CDR3 length equals 18 residues. The CDR3 region has the DNA TGCGCCAGCAGCTTGCCTCGGGGTAGCGGGGGTGTACCTGATACGCAGTATTTT. The encoded protein is CASSLPRGSGGVPDTQYF. The full variable domain, with the rest looked up from reference TRBV5-1 and TRBJ2-3, is KAGVTQTPRYLIKTRGQQVTLSCSPISGHRSVSWYQQTPGQGLQFLFEYFSETQRNKGNFPGRFSGRQFSNSRSEMNVSTLELGDSALYLCASSLPRGSGGVPDTQYFGPGTRLTVL.

This clonotype was found many times. The J gene is TRBJ2-1, the V gene TRBV11-2, with D unclear. Germline V gene sequence: CDR1 SGHAT, CDR2 FQNNGV. Trimming left V 0 bases short and J 6 bases short, with 12 bases between. This CDR3 is built from 15 residues. In DNA form, the CDR3 reads TGTGCCAGCAGCTTAGAGGTAGGGCATTCCAATGAGCAGTTCTTC. Residues: CASSLEVGHSNEQFF.

The chain is built from TRBV5-1 and TRBJ2-1; TRBD2 matches 13 bases. The CDR3 is 15 residues long. The germline CDR1 and CDR2 sequences are SGHRS and YFSETQ. J lost 10 bases, V lost 1 base, and 5 bases had no gene match. CDR3 sequence reads: CASSLSTSGGTEQFF. As DNA, the CDR3 is TGCGCCAGCAGCTTGTCGACTAGCGGGGGGACGGAGCAGTTCTTC.

This rearrangement joins TRBV7-3 to TRBJ2-7; 10 bases fit TRBD1. The length of the CDR3 is 15 residues. With V trimmed by 4 bases and J by 5 bases, 8 bases remained unmatched. CDR1 is SGHTA, CDR2 FQGTGA, per germline. The CDR3: CASSSPGQGHHEQYF. CDR3 in DNA: TGTGCCAGCAGCTCCCCGGGACAGGGGCATCACGAGCAGTACTTC.

This clonotype was counted at least ten times. This rearrangement joins TRBV10-3 to TRBJ2-1; possible D gene TRBD1, 7 bases. V was clipped by 3 bases and J by 0 bases, with 12 bases between them. CDR3 length: 16 residues. From germline, CDR1 is ENHRY and CDR2 SYGVKD. CDR3 loop: CAISDPGDSSYNEQFF. The CDR3 DNA follows: TGTGCCATCAGTGACCCGGGGGACAGCTCCTACAATGAGCAGTTCTTC.

The chain joins TRBV7-6 to TRBJ2-2; possibly TRBD1 for D (6 bases). V lost 1 base, J lost 7 bases, and 13 bases lay in between. The CDR3 contains 15 residues. The V gene's germline CDR1 is SGHVS and CDR2 FNYEAQ. In nucleotides, the CDR3 is TGTGCCAGCAGCTTAGGGACAGCTGCCTTCGGGGAGCTGTTTTTT. It specifies CASSLGTAAFGELFF.

This clonotype was seen a few times. This sequence joins TRBV10-2 and TRBJ1-5, with 7 bases fitting TRBD1. CDR1 is WSHSY and CDR2 is SAAADI in the germline V gene. Losses at the gene ends were 3 bases for V and 4 bases for J; bases not matched to a gene: 3. This CDR3 contains 14 residues. DNA of the CDR3: TGCGCCAGCAGTGAACAGGGGACAAATCAGCCCCAGCATTTT. The encoded protein is CASSEQGTNQPQHF.

The chain employs TRBV7-2 and TRBJ2-1, with D maybe TRBD2 (5 bases). V shed 5 bases and J shed 10 bases, with 12 bases lying between them. The CDR3 totals 12 residues. Germline values: CDR1 SGHTA, CDR2 FQGNSA. CDR3 DNA sequence: TGTGCCAGCAGCGTTTATGGGGAGGAGCAGTTCTTC. As protein: CASSVYGEEQFF.

This clonotype was found many times. This chain links TRBV24-1 with TRBJ2-1; 10 nucleotides match TRBD2. The trim removed 2 bases at V and 4 bases at J, leaving 4 bases unmatched. This CDR3 spans 16 amino acids. CDR1 is KGHDR, CDR2 SFDVKD, per germline. This chain's CDR3 is CATSDSSGGPYNEQFF. CDR3 bases: TGTGCCACCAGTGATTCTAGCGGGGGCCCATACAATGAGCAGTTCTTC.

This clonotype has only a few counts. The V and J genes are TRBV4-1 and TRBJ2-7; TRBD2 matches 11 bases. J lost 2 bases, V lost 5 bases, and 14 bases had no gene match. The CDR3 has 18 amino acids. Germline V gives CDR1 MGHRA, CDR2 YSYEKL. The CDR3 DNA sequence: TGCGCCAGCAGCGGACATAGCGGGAGGGCCGATCCTGCCTACGAGCAGTACTTC. Translation gives CASSGHSGRADPAYEQYF.

This clonotype was detected many times. This chain uses TRBV28 with TRBJ2-1; D might be TRBD2 (6 bases). The germline CDR1 and CDR2 sequences are MDHEN and SYDVKM. The CDR3 is made up of 13 amino acids. Trimming took 10 bases from V and 6 from J, leaving 16 bases between them. CDR3 in amino acids: CATALAGSNEQFF. As DNA, the CDR3 is TGTGCCACCGCCCTTGCGGGGAGCAATGAGCAGTTCTTC.